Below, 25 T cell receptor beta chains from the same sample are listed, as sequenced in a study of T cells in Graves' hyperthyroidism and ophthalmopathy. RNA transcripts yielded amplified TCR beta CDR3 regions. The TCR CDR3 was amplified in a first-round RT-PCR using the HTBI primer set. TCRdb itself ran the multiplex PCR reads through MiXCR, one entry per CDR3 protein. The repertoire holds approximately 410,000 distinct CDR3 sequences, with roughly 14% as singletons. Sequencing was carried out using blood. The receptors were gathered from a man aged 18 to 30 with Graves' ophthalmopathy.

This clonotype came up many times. In DNA form, the CDR3 reads TGCGCCAGCAGCCAAGAGTTGTACAGGGACCAGCCCCAGCATTTT. Protein product: CASSQELYRDQPQHF. The V gene is TRBV4-1, the J gene TRBJ1-5, with TRBD1 as a possible D gene (6 bases). This CDR3 is 15 amino acids long. V was pared by 0 bases and J by 7 bases, with 13 bases between. CDR1 and CDR2 (germline): MGHRA, YSYEKL.

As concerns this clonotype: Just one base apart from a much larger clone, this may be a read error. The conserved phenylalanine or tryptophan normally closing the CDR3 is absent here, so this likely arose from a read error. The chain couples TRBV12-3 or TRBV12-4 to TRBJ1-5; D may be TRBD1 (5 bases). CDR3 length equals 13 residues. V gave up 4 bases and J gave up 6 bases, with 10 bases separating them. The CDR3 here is CASSWGGGQPQHL. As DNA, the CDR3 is TGTGCCAGCAGTTGGGGGGGAGGTCAGCCCCAGCATCTT.

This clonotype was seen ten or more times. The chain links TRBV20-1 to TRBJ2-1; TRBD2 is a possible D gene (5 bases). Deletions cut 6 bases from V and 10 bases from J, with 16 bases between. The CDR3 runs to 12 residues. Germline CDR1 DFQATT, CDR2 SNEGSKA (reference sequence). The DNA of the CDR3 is TGCAGTGCCTTACTAGGATGGGGAGAGCAGTTCTTC. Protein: CSALLGWGEQFF.

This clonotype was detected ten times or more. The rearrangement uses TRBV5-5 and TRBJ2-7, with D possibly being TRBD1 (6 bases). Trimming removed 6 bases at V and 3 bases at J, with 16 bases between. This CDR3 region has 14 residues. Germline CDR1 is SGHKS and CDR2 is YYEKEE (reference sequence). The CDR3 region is CASTEWDNNYEQYF. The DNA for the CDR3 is TGTGCCAGCACCGAGTGGGACAACAACTACGAGCAGTACTTC.

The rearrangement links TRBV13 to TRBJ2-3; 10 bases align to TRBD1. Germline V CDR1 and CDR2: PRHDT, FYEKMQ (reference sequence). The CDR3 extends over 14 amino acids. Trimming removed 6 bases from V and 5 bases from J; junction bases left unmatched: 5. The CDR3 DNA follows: TGTGCCAGCAGTGACTGGGACAGGGGAGATACGCAGTATTTT. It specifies CASSDWDRGDTQYF.

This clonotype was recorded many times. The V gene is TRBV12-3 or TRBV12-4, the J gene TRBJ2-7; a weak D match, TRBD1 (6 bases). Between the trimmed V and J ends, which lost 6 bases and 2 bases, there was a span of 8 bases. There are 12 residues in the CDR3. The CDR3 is CASRTGAYEQYF. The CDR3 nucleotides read TGTGCCAGCAGGACAGGCGCCTACGAGCAGTACTTC.

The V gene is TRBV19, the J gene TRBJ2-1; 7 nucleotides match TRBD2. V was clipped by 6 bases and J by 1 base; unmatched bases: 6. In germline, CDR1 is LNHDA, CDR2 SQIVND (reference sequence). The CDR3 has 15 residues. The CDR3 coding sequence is TGTGCCAGTAGGCCGGGCGGGAGTTCCTACAATGAGCAGTTCTTC. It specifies CASRPGGSSYNEQFF.

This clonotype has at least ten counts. The CDR3 region is CASSSGQGFEQYF. CDR3 coding DNA: TGTGCCAGCAGCTCGGGACAGGGGTTCGAGCAGTACTTC. The chain is built from TRBV7-3 and TRBJ2-7, with 10 bases identical to TRBD1. Looked up from germline, CDR1 is SGHTA and CDR2 is FQGTGA. There are 13 residues in the CDR3. V gave up 4 bases and J gave up 6 bases; unmatched junction bases: 3.

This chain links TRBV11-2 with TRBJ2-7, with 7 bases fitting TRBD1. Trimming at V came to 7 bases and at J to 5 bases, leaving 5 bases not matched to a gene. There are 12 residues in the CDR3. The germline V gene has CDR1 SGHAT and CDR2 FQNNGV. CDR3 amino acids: CASTDRVHEQYF. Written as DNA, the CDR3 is TGTGCCAGCACAGACAGGGTCCACGAGCAGTACTTC. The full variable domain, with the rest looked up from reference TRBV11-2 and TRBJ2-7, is EAGVAQSPRYKIIEKRQSVAFWCNPISGHATLYWYQQILGQGPKLLIQFQNNGVVDDSQLPKDRFSAERLKGVDSTLKIQPAKLEDSAVYLCASTDRVHEQYFGPGTRLTVT.

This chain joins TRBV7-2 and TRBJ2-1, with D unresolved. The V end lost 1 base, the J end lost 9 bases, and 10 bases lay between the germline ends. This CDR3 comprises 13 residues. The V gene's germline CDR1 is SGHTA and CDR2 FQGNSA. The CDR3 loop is CASSLGASGEQFF. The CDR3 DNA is TGTGCCAGCAGCTTAGGGGCGTCAGGTGAGCAGTTCTTC.

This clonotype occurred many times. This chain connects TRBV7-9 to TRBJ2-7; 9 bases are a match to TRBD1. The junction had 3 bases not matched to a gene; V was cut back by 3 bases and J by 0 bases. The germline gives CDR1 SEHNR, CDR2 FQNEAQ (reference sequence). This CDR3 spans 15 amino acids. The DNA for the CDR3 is TGTGCCAGCAGCTTGACAGGGGGAATCTCCTACGAGCAGTACTTC. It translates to CASSLTGGISYEQYF.

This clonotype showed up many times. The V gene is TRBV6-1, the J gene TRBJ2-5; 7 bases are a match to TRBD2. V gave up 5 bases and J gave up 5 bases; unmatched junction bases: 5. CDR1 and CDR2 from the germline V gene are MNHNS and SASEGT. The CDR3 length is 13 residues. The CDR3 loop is CASSRDYAETQYF. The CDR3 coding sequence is TGTGCCAGCAGTCGGGACTACGCCGAGACCCAGTACTTC.

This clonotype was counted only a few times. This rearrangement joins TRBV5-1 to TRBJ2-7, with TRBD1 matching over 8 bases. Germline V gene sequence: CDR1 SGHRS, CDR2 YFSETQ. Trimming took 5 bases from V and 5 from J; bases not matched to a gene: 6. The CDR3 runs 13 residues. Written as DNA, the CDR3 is TGCGCCAGCAGACCTGGACAGGGTGACGAGCAGTACTTC. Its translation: CASRPGQGDEQYF. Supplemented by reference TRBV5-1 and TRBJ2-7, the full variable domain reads KAGVTQTPRYLIKTRGQQVTLSCSPISGHRSVSWYQQTPGQGLQFLFEYFSETQRNKGNFPGRFSGRQFSNSRSEMNVSTLELGDSALYLCASRPGQGDEQYFGPGTRLTVT.

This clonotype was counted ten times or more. The CDR3 is CASRQVAGLSANYGYTF. CDR3 DNA sequence: TGTGCCAGTAGACAAGTCGCCGGACTATCAGCTAACTATGGCTACACCTTC. The chain employs TRBV19 and TRBJ1-2; no firm D call. V dropped 6 bases and J dropped 0 bases, with 20 bases sitting between them. CDR1 and CDR2 from the germline V gene are LNHDA and SQIVND (reference sequence). The CDR3 spans 17 residues.

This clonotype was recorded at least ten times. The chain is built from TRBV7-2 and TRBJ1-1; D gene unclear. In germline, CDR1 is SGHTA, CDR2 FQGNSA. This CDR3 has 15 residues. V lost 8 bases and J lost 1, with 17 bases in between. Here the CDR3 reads CASVLLPNPNTEAFF. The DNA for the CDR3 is TGTGCCAGCGTCTTGTTACCGAACCCGAACACTGAAGCTTTCTTT.

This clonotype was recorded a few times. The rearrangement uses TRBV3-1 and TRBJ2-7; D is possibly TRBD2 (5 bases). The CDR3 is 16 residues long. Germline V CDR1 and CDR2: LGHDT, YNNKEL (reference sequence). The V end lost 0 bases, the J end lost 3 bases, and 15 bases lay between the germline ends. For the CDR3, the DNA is TGTGCCAGCAGCCAAGAAAGAGCGGTCTTGGTCTACGAGCAGTACTTC. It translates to CASSQERAVLVYEQYF.

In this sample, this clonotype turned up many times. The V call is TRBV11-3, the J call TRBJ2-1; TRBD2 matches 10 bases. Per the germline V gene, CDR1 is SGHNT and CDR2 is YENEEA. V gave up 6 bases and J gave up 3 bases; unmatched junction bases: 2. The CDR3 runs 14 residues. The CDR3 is CASSTSGVYNEQFF. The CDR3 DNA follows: TGTGCCAGCAGTACTAGCGGGGTCTACAATGAGCAGTTCTTC.

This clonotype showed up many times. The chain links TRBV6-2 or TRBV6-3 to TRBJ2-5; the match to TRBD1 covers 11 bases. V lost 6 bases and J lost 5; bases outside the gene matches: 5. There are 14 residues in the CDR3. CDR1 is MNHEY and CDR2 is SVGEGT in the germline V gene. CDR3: CASSWTGGVETQYF. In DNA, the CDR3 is TGTGCCAGCAGCTGGACAGGGGGCGTTGAGACCCAGTACTTC.

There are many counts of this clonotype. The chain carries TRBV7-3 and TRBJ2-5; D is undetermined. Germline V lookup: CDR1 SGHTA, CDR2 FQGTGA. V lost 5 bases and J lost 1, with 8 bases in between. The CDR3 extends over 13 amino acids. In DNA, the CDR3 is TGTGCCAGCAGCCTTAACTCCCAAGAGACCCAGTACTTC. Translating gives CASSLNSQETQYF.

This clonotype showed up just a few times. CDR3 loop: CASKLRDLFTYNEQFF. The CDR3 DNA reads as TGTGCCAGCAAGCTGAGAGACCTGTTCACCTACAATGAGCAGTTCTTC. This chain links TRBV6-1 with TRBJ2-1; D gene uncertain. The CDR3 length is 16 residues. Germline CDR1 and CDR2: MNHNS and SASEGT. The V gene lost 7 bases and the J gene lost 2 bases, with 18 bases spanning the gap.

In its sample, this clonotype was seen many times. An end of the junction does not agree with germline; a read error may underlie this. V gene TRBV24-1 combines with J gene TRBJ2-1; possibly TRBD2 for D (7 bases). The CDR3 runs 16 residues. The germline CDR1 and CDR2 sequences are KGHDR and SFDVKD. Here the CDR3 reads CATSVLAGASHNEQFF. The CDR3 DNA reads TGTGCCACCAGTGTTTTGGCGGGGGCGTCCCACAATGAGCAGTTCTTC.

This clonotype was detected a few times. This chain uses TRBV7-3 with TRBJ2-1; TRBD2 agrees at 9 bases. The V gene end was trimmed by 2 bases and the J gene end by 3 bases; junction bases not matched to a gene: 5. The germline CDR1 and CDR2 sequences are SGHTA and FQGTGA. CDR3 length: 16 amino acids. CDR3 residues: CASSLLYSGSYNEQFF. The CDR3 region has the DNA TGTGCCAGCAGCTTACTTTATAGCGGGAGCTACAATGAGCAGTTCTTC.

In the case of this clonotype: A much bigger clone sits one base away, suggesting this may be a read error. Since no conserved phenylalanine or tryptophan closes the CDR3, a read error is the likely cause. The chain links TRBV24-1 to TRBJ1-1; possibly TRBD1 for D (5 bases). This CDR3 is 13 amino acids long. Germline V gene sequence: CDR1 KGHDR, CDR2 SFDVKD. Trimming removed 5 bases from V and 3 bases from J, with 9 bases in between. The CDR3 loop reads CATSGDSYTEAFL. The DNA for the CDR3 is TGTGCCACCAGTGGAGACAGCTACACTGAAGCTTTCCTT.

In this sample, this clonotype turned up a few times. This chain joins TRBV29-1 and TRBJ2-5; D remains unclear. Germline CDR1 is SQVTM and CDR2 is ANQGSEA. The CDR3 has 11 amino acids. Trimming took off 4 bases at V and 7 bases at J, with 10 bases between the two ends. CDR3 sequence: CSVGVWGTQYF. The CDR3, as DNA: TGCAGCGTTGGGGTGTGGGGGACCCAGTACTTC.

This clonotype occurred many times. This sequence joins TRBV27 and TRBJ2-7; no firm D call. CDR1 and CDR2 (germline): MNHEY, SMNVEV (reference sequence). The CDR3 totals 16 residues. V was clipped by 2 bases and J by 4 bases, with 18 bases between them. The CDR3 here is CASSLRFGRGAYEQYF. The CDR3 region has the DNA TGTGCCAGCAGTTTACGGTTTGGACGCGGCGCGTACGAGCAGTACTTC.